The 12 T cell receptor beta chains below were found in one sample sequenced in a study of blood T cells in healthy people across ages. Combining a sample-barcoded 5' primer with a J-beta primer mix, a second PCR ran for roughly 7 to 12 cycles. TCRdb processed the 5' RACE reads anew with MiXCR; each CDR3 protein has one entry. The sample comprises nearly 800,000 distinct CDR3 sequences, approximately 53% of which are singletons, and about a quarter rests with the top ten. Input material: blood. These receptor sequences come from a middle-aged man in good health.

J is TRBJ2-4 and V is TRBV12-3 or TRBV12-4; D is undetermined. The J call is uncertain, as TRBJ2-7 better fits the DNA end. The CDR3 consists of 12 residues. CDR3 sequence (DNA): TGTGCCAGCAGTTTACTCTTCAACGAGCAGTACTTC. This gives the protein CASSLLFNEQYF.

Only a few counts were recorded for this clonotype. The chain links TRBV29-1 to TRBJ2-7; 8 bases align to TRBD2. The J call may not be correct, given that the DNA end is closer to TRBJ2-5. Germline V gene lookup returns CDR1 SQVTM and CDR2 ANQGSEA. The CDR3 runs 15 residues. In DNA form, the CDR3 reads TGCAGCGTTGGCGACTGGGTCCTAGCGGGAGAGACCCAGTACTTC. Residues: CSVGDWVLAGETQYF.

Only one count was recorded for this clonotype. Possible read error: a much larger clone is one base away. V and J are TRBV20-1 and TRBJ2-7, with D possibly called TRBD1 or TRBD2 (5 bases each). In germline, CDR1 is DFQATT, CDR2 SNEGSKA (reference sequence). CDR3 length equals 12 residues. CDR3 in amino acids: CSTRGRLDKQYF. DNA for the CDR3: TGCAGCACGAGGGGCCGTCTCGACAAGCAGTACTTC.

This chain links TRBV28 with TRBJ1-1, with D maybe TRBD1 (6 bases). The CDR3 has 12 amino acids. Deletions cut 6 bases from V and 4 bases from J, with 9 bases between. Germline lookup yields CDR1 MDHEN and CDR2 SYDVKM. CDR3 DNA: TGTGCCAGCAGGGAGGGGGGCACTGAAGCTTTCTTT. This gives the protein CASREGGTEAFF. The variable domain in full, with the rest retrieved from reference TRBV28 and TRBJ1-1, is DVKVTQSSRYLVKRTGEKVFLECVQDMDHENMFWYRQDPGLGLRLIYFSYDVKMKEKGDIPEGYSVSREKKERFSLILESASTNQTSMYLCASREGGTEAFFGQGTRLTVV.

The chain has TRBV6-5 and TRBJ2-3; TRBD2 aligns across 13 bases. J gave up 4 bases and V 5 bases, and 6 bases lay outside the gene matches. In germline, CDR1 is MNHEY, CDR2 SVGAGI. The CDR3 totals 16 residues. The CDR3 here is CASSPRTSGSSDTQYF. CDR3 nucleotide sequence: TGTGCCAGCAGTCCCAGGACTAGCGGGAGCTCAGATACGCAGTATTTT.

The chain links TRBV28 to TRBJ1-2; D perhaps matches TRBD1 (6 bases). CDR3 size: 13 residues. Germline loops: CDR1 MDHEN, CDR2 SYDVKM. The V and J ends lost 11 bases and 8 bases respectively, with 21 bases between them. DNA of the CDR3: TGTGCCGGATCGGACAGCCAAAACCCAGGCTACACCTTC. Translating gives CAGSDSQNPGYTF.

This clonotype occurred a few times. CDR3 amino acids: CASTSGTPGYTF. CDR3 DNA sequence: TGTGCCAGCACGTCGGGAACCCCGGGCTACACCTTC. The chain uses TRBV2 and TRBJ1-2; the D is unclear. With 7 bases removed from V and 8 bases from J, the gap between germline ends came to 14 bases. The germline V gene has CDR1 SNHLY and CDR2 FYNNEI. The CDR3 extends over 12 amino acids.

The genes are TRBV7-2 and TRBJ1-2, with D hard to call. The CDR3 totals 13 residues. Trimming took off 4 bases at V and 8 bases at J, with 14 bases between the two ends. Per the germline V gene, CDR1 is SGHTA and CDR2 is FQGNSA. CDR3 bases: TGTGCCAGCAGCTATACGGTCGCGGAGGGCTACACCTTC. It yields the protein CASSYTVAEGYTF.

The genes are TRBV6-6 and TRBJ2-5; TRBD1 matches at 8 bases. With 2 bases clipped from V and 2 bases from J, the junction kept 4 bases outside the gene matches. This CDR3 spans 15 amino acids. Germline V CDR1 and CDR2: MNHNY, SVGAGI (reference sequence). The CDR3 region is CASSYGGTGQETQYF. The CDR3 DNA is TGTGCCAGCAGTTACGGTGGGACAGGACAAGAGACCCAGTACTTC.

The V gene is TRBV20-1, the J gene TRBJ2-1, with D unresolved. V lost 3 bases, J lost 6 bases, and 9 bases lay in between. The CDR3 has 12 amino acids. In germline, CDR1 is DFQATT, CDR2 SNEGSKA (reference sequence). The CDR3 DNA sequence: TGCAGTGCTAGCACACTTCGCAATGAGCAGTTCTTC. Residues: CSASTLRNEQFF.

The chain combines TRBV29-1 with TRBJ2-1; 11 bases are shared with TRBD2. This CDR3 has 16 residues. Germline assignment: CDR1 SQVTM and CDR2 ANQGSEA. The trim removed 0 bases at V and 4 bases at J, leaving 5 bases unmatched. As DNA, the CDR3 is TGCAGCGTTGAAGATCTACTAGCGGGAGAGTACAATGAGCAGTTCTTC. As protein: CSVEDLLAGEYNEQFF.

There are many counts of this clonotype. V usage is TRBV7-9 and J usage is TRBJ2-6; D ambiguous. The CDR3 consists of 14 residues. Germline V gives CDR1 SEHNR, CDR2 FQNEAQ (reference sequence). Trimming took off 6 bases at V and 0 bases at J, with 6 bases between the two ends. The DNA of the CDR3 is TGTGCCAGCAGTTTCAGCTCTGGGGCCAACGTCCTGACTTTC. It yields the protein CASSFSSGANVLTF. The full variable domain, rest sourced from reference TRBV7-9 and TRBJ2-6, is DTGVSQNPRHKITKRGQNVTFRCDPISEHNRLYWYRQTLGQGPEFLTYFQNEAQLEKSRLLSDRFSAERPKGSFSTLEIQRTEQGDSAMYLCASSFSSGANVLTFGAGSRLTVL.